The 28 T cell receptor beta chains below were found in one sample sequenced in a study of T-cell reconstitution after alpha-beta-depleted transplantation in children. As it was prepared, the TCRbeta library received unique molecular identifiers. TCRdb itself ran the PCR reads through MiXCR, one entry per CDR3 protein. This sample has approximately 270,000 distinct CDR3 sequences, with around 25% found just once. Source: PBMCs, mostly from graft donor cells, taken 360 days after TCRalphabeta/CD19-depleted stem cell transplant. The source is a female patient aged 2-9 years who had a stem cell transplant for congenital amegakaryocytic thrombocytopenia, so the T cells may come from the graft donor.

This clonotype occurred a few times. The CDR3 is CASSQDFPRSEAFF. DNA for the CDR3: TGCGCCAGCAGCCAAGACTTCCCCCGCTCCGAAGCTTTCTTT. V usage is TRBV4-3 and J usage is TRBJ1-1; D unresolved. Germline CDR1 and CDR2: LGHNA and YSLEER. V was cut by 0 bases and J by 8 bases, with 13 bases left in between. The CDR3 is 14 amino acids.

This clonotype turned up a few times. The chain uses TRBV21-1 and TRBJ2-5; the table gives TRBD1 as D, unverified against the DNA. TRBV21-1 is annotated as a pseudogene. There are 15 residues in the CDR3. The CDR3 bases are TGTGCCAGCAGCAAAGTTCACAGGGCCCTAGAGACCCAGTACTTC. This sequence encodes CASSKVHRALETQYF.

The genes are TRBV27 and TRBJ2-3, with TRBD1 matching 8 bases. This CDR3 spans 16 amino acids. The germline V gene has CDR1 MNHEY and CDR2 SMNVEV (reference sequence). Trimming at V came to 1 base and at J to 3 bases, leaving 6 bases not matched to a gene. The CDR3 region has the DNA TGTGCCAGCAGTTTATTCGCAGGGGGCGCGACAGATACGCAGTATTTT. Its protein is CASSLFAGGATDTQYF.

V usage is TRBV20-1 and J usage is TRBJ2-5; D is unclear. Germline CDR1 and CDR2: DFQATT and SNEGSKA (reference sequence). The V and J ends lost 0 bases and 5 bases respectively, with 10 bases between them. The CDR3 runs to 13 residues. The CDR3 protein is CSARDHSRETQYF. The CDR3 region has the DNA TGCAGTGCTAGAGATCACAGCCGGGAGACCCAGTACTTC.

There are a few counts of this clonotype. V and J are TRBV5-1 and TRBJ1-2; 10 bases agree with TRBD1. The CDR3 loop spans 15 amino acids. V was pared by 1 base and J by 7 bases, with 7 bases of the junction left unmatched. Germline CDR1 is SGHRS and CDR2 is YFSETQ. CDR3 amino acids: CASSLNPGQGSGYTF. CDR3 DNA sequence: TGCGCCAGCAGCTTGAATCCGGGACAGGGGTCTGGCTACACCTTC. The whole variable domain, remainder taken from reference TRBV5-1 and TRBJ1-2, is KAGVTQTPRYLIKTRGQQVTLSCSPISGHRSVSWYQQTPGQGLQFLFEYFSETQRNKGNFPGRFSGRQFSNSRSEMNVSTLELGDSALYLCASSLNPGQGSGYTFGSGTRLTVV.

The table lists this clonotype with many counts. The chain links TRBV7-9 to TRBJ2-1; a weak D match, TRBD1 (6 bases). This CDR3 region has 15 residues. V lost 5 bases and J 2 bases, leaving 13 bases between the germline ends. Germline CDR1 SEHNR, CDR2 FQNEAQ (reference sequence). In nucleotides, the CDR3 is TGTGCCAGCAGCCTGACAGGCGTCCCCTACAATGAGCAGTTCTTC. It encodes CASSLTGVPYNEQFF.

Of note for this clonotype: The junction departs from the called germline gene at one end, perhaps through a read error. V and J are TRBV28 and TRBJ2-1; D tentatively reads TRBD1 or TRBD2 (5 bases each). The CDR3 has 15 residues. CDR1 is MDHEN and CDR2 is SYDVKM in the germline V gene. The CDR3 DNA reads as TGTGCCAGTAGGGATGGGGACCTCTCCCACAATGAGCAGTTCTTC. This encodes CASRDGDLSHNEQFF.

This clonotype was seen a handful of times. V gene TRBV19 combines with J gene TRBJ2-1, with 14 nucleotides matching TRBD2. The ends lost 6 bases at V and 6 bases at J; junction bases unmatched: 1. The CDR3 is 14 residues long. The germline V gene encodes CDR1 LNHDA and CDR2 SQIVND (reference sequence). The CDR3 coding sequence is TGTGCCAGTAGGACTAGCGGGGGGGCCAATGAGCAGTTCTTC. This codes for CASRTSGGANEQFF.

The V call is TRBV7-6, the J call TRBJ2-7; D is uncertain. With 0 bases removed from V and 2 bases from J, the gap between germline ends came to 5 bases. The CDR3 covers 13 residues. Germline assignment: CDR1 SGHVS and CDR2 FNYEAQ. The CDR3 DNA follows: TGTGCCAGCAGCTTAGCTGATACCTACGAGCAGTACTTC. Translated, it gives CASSLADTYEQYF.

This chain connects TRBV5-4 to TRBJ1-1; D ambiguous. The CDR3 has 14 residues. Deletions cut 0 bases from V and 1 base from J, with 7 bases between. Germline V gives CDR1 SGHNT, CDR2 YYREEE (reference sequence). This CDR3 is CASSLGGKNTEAFF. CDR3 DNA sequence: TGTGCCAGCAGCTTGGGCGGAAAGAACACTGAAGCTTTCTTT.

The chain is built from TRBV10-3 and TRBJ2-1; 13 bases align to TRBD2. The CDR3 is 14 amino acids. V dropped 5 bases and J dropped 8; count of bases not matched to a gene: 3. CDR1 and CDR2 (germline): ENHRY, SYGVKD. The CDR3 loop is CAISTTSGRYEQFF. As DNA, the CDR3 is TGTGCCATCAGTACGACTAGCGGGAGGTATGAGCAGTTCTTC.

The chain joins TRBV10-2 to TRBJ2-2, with 8 nucleotides matching TRBD2. Germline V lookup: CDR1 WSHSY, CDR2 SAAADI. This CDR3 spans 16 amino acids. Germline trimming cut 3 bases from V and 5 bases from J; bases unmatched to any gene: 8. The CDR3 DNA reads as TGCGCCAGCAGTGAAGGGCCGGGAGGGTGGACCGGGGAGCTGTTTTTT. This sequence encodes CASSEGPGGWTGELFF.

This clonotype came up a few times. The V call is TRBV4-3, the J call TRBJ2-2, with D perhaps matching TRBD2 (5 bases). The CDR3 spans 17 residues. Trimming cost V 4 bases and J 1 base, with 16 bases left between them. CDR1 LGHNA and CDR2 YSLEER come from the germline V gene. The CDR3 DNA sequence: TGCGCCAGCAGCCGTTGGATACTTACTAGGAACACCGGGGAGCTGTTTTTT. It translates to CASSRWILTRNTGELFF.

This clonotype was recorded a few times. This chain connects TRBV12-3 or TRBV12-4 to TRBJ2-1; the D gene is possibly TRBD2 (6 bases). V lost 2 bases to trimming and J lost 9 bases, with 20 bases between them. CDR3 length: 16 amino acids. The CDR3 DNA reads as TGTGCCAGCAGTTTACAGGGACTCATCGTGGGGGGTGAGCAGTTCTTC. This translates into CASSLQGLIVGGEQFF.

The chain combines TRBV29-1 with TRBJ1-1; D uncertain. V lost 3 bases and J lost 5, with 7 bases in between. The CDR3 has 11 amino acids. In germline, CDR1 is SQVTM, CDR2 ANQGSEA. Written as DNA, the CDR3 is TGCAGCGTTGAGCGTCATACTGAAGCTTTCTTT. Amino acid sequence: CSVERHTEAFF.

This clonotype occurred many times. V gene TRBV4-1 combines with J gene TRBJ1-1, with a weak D call TRBD1 (6 bases). Trimming shortened V by 5 bases and J by 1 base, and 11 bases separated the two germline ends. Germline V gene data show CDR1 as MGHRA and CDR2 as YSYEKL. The CDR3 contains 14 residues. The CDR3 region is CASSWGTRNTEAFF. As DNA, the CDR3 is TGCGCCAGCAGCTGGGGGACAAGGAACACTGAAGCTTTCTTT.

This chain uses TRBV7-2 with TRBJ1-1; no clear D gene. This CDR3 region has 13 residues. CDR1 SGHTA and CDR2 FQGNSA come from the germline V gene. Trimming left V 2 bases short and J 7 bases short, with 11 bases between. The CDR3 sequence: CASSLRVRYEAFF. The CDR3 bases are TGTGCCAGCAGCTTAAGAGTGCGGTATGAAGCTTTCTTT.

The V and J genes are TRBV7-3 and TRBJ2-5; D is perhaps TRBD1 (6 bases). Germline V gene sequence: CDR1 SGHTA, CDR2 FQGTGA. The CDR3 loop spans 15 amino acids. Trimming removed 1 base at V and 1 base at J, with 10 bases between. CDR3 bases: TGTGCCAGCAGCTTAAATGGGGGCACCCAAGAGACCCAGTACTTC. Amino acid sequence: CASSLNGGTQETQYF.

V is TRBV9 and J is TRBJ1-4; D gene uncertain. CDR3 length: 16 amino acids. CDR1 is SGDLS and CDR2 is YYNGEE in the germline V gene. Trimming removed 0 bases from V and 11 bases from J, with 20 bases in between. As DNA, the CDR3 is TGTGCCAGCAGCGTAGAAGACGTCAGAGAAAGTGGGAAACTGTTTTTT. The encoded protein is CASSVEDVRESGKLFF.

This sequence joins TRBV4-1 and TRBJ2-5; 8 bases match TRBD2. The ends lost 4 bases at V and 9 bases at J; junction bases unmatched: 7. This CDR3 spans 13 amino acids. CDR1 MGHRA and CDR2 YSYEKL come from the germline V gene. In DNA form, the CDR3 reads TGCGCCAGCAGCCCAGGCGGGGGGTTGGCCCAGTACTTC. This translates into CASSPGGGLAQYF.

This chain joins TRBV4-1 and TRBJ2-3, with 9 bases that match TRBD2. The V gene end was trimmed by 0 bases and the J gene end by 2 bases; junction bases not matched to a gene: 6. In germline, CDR1 is MGHRA, CDR2 YSYEKL. The CDR3 spans 17 residues. The CDR3 loop reads CASSQDPSGGYTDTQYF. CDR3 in DNA: TGCGCCAGCAGCCAAGATCCCAGCGGGGGGTACACAGATACGCAGTATTTT.

This clonotype came up a few times. The V call is TRBV29-1, the J call TRBJ2-1; D may be TRBD2 (6 bases). This CDR3 has 11 amino acids. CDR1 SQVTM and CDR2 ANQGSEA come from the germline V gene. The V end was cut by 7 bases, the J end by 9 bases, with 13 bases between. Here the CDR3 reads CSGGGLFEQFF. The DNA for the CDR3 is TGCAGCGGCGGAGGACTATTTGAGCAGTTCTTC.

This chain connects TRBV28 to TRBJ2-1; D not resolved. The germline V gene has CDR1 MDHEN and CDR2 SYDVKM. The V end lost 0 bases, the J end lost 3 bases, and 9 bases lay between the germline ends. The CDR3 has 15 amino acids. In DNA, the CDR3 is TGTGCCAGCAGTTTATGGACTTCACGCTACAATGAGCAGTTCTTC. Translating gives CASSLWTSRYNEQFF. The complete variable domain, with remaining parts taken from reference TRBV28 and TRBJ2-1, reads DVKVTQSSRYLVKRTGEKVFLECVQDMDHENMFWYRQDPGLGLRLIYFSYDVKMKEKGDIPEGYSVSREKKERFSLILESASTNQTSMYLCASSLWTSRYNEQFFGPGTRLTVL.

The chain links TRBV30 to TRBJ2-7; no firm D call. The CDR3 extends over 11 amino acids. V was shortened by 3 bases and J by 3 bases, with 6 bases between the two germline ends. Germline V gene lookup returns CDR1 GTSNPN and CDR2 SVGIG (reference sequence). The CDR3 region is CAWSTLYEQYF. The CDR3 coding sequence is TGTGCCTGGAGCACCCTCTACGAGCAGTACTTC.

This CDR3 reads CASSLFSVEVTDTQYF. The CDR3 DNA reads as TGTGCCAGCAGTTTATTCTCCGTGGAGGTCACAGATACGCAGTATTTT. The chain couples TRBV12-3 or TRBV12-4 to TRBJ2-3; D perhaps matches TRBD2 (5 bases). The CDR3 has 16 amino acids. Trimming stripped 2 bases from V and 2 bases from J, with 14 bases between.

A few counts support this clonotype. The V call is TRBV5-6, the J call TRBJ2-3; TRBD1 agrees at 10 bases. CDR1 and CDR2 (germline): SGHDT, YYEEEE. The length of the CDR3 is 17 residues. V dropped 9 bases and J dropped 1; count of bases not matched to a gene: 14. CDR3 in amino acids: CATPYRIGTGGTDTQYF. The CDR3 region has the DNA TGTGCCACCCCATATCGTATCGGGACAGGGGGCACAGATACGCAGTATTTT.

The V gene is TRBV7-2, the J gene TRBJ2-2; 12 nucleotides align to TRBD2. The CDR3 runs 16 residues. V lost 1 base to trimming and J lost 7 bases; unmatched junction nucleotides: 4. Germline V gene data show CDR1 as SGHTA and CDR2 as FQGNSA. DNA of the CDR3: TGTGCCAGCAGCTTAGGTCTAGCGGGAGGGGTCGGGGAGCTGTTTTTT. Translation: CASSLGLAGGVGELFF.

This sequence joins TRBV12-3 or TRBV12-4 and TRBJ2-2, with D perhaps TRBD1 (5 bases). CDR3 length: 16 amino acids. V dropped 6 bases and J dropped 1 base, with 15 bases sitting between them. CDR3 region: CASSRLFGQNTGELFF. The CDR3 nucleotides are TGTGCCAGCAGCCGGCTCTTCGGACAGAACACCGGGGAGCTGTTTTTT.